This TCR beta chain was recorded in a study of CD8 T cells in ankylosing spondylitis. General study results and limits: There was a TCR beta motif, made of fewer than 10 highly homologous variants, that appeared characteristic of ankylosing spondylitis blood. Clones tied to disease were said to be significantly enriched in matched ankylosing spondylitis synovial fluid.

The ends were cut back, 0 bases at V and 3 bases at J, with 4 bases in the middle. This CDR3 spans 14 amino acids. Germline V gene data show CDR1 as SGDLS and CDR2 as YYNGEE. This clonotype was found many times. Its specificity is not known. TCRdb re-derived calls from the 5' RACE reads in MiXCR, one entry per CDR3 protein. This sample has 39,000 or so distinct CDR3 sequences, with less than 4% found just once. This receptor was identified in a male donor with ankylosing spondylitis or in good health (not recorded which). This chain uses TRBV9 with TRBJ2-6, with D hard to call. What was sequenced was blood, either unsorted or a sorted T cell fraction (not recorded which). Here the CDR3 reads CASSVDNGANVLTF. As DNA, the CDR3 is TGTGCCAGCAGCGTAGATAATGGGGCCAACGTCCTGACTTTC.